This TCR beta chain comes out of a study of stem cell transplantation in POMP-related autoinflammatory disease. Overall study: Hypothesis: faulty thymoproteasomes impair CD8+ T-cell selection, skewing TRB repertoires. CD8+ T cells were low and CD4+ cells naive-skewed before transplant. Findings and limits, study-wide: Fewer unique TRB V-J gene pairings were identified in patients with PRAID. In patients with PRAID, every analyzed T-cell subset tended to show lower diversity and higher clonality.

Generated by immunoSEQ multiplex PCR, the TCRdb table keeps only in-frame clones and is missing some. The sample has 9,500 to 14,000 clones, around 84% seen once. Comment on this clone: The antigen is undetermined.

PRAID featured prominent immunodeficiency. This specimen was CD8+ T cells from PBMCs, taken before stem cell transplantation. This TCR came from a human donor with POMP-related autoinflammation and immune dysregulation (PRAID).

The CDR3, as DNA: TGTGCCCTTGGCGTGACAACTTATAGCAATCAGCCCCAGCATTTT. This encodes CALGVTTYSNQPQHF. The V and J genes are TRBV27 and TRBJ1-5; unclear D gene. The germline V and J ends were trimmed by 11 bases and 0 bases, with 17 bases remaining between them. Per germline, CDR1 MNHEY and CDR2 SMNVEV (reference sequence). This CDR3 spans 15 amino acids.